The 31 T cell receptor beta chains below all came from one sample that was sequenced in a study of T-cell reconstitution after alpha-beta-depleted transplantation in children. The TCRbeta library incorporated unique molecular identifiers. Each CDR3 protein is one row after TCRdb ran MiXCR on the PCR reads. This table has some 200,000 distinct CDR3 sequences, 7.5% to 10% appearing once. Sequenced here: PBMCs from the stem cell graft donor, sampled from the stem cell graft. The receptors derive from a human donor who donated a stem cell graft to a child with SCID.

The sample holds many counts of this clonotype. V is TRBV9 and J is TRBJ2-1; tentative D call: TRBD1 (5 bases). Germline CDR1 SGDLS, CDR2 YYNGEE. The CDR3 is 12 amino acids. Trimming stripped 4 bases from V and 12 bases from J, with 14 bases between. CDR3 residues: CASSPIGALQFF. CDR3 DNA: TGTGCCAGCAGCCCCATTGGGGCGTTGCAGTTCTTC.

This clonotype was recorded many times. V usage is TRBV5-1 and J usage is TRBJ2-1; the D is unclear. Deletions cut 4 bases from V and 7 bases from J, with 9 bases between. This CDR3 has 12 amino acids. Germline values: CDR1 SGHRS, CDR2 YFSETQ. DNA of the CDR3: TGCGCCAGCAGCACCGACTGGAATGAGCAGTTCTTC. Amino acids: CASSTDWNEQFF.

This clonotype was seen at least ten times. V and J are TRBV15 and TRBJ1-2, with a tentative D call TRBD1 (5 bases). The V end was cut by 7 bases, the J end by 1 base, with 13 bases between. Germline-derived CDR1 and CDR2 are LNHNV and YYDKDF (reference sequence). This CDR3 region has 14 residues. Here the CDR3 reads CATTRGDLNYGYTF. The CDR3 nucleotides are TGTGCCACCACTCGGGGGGATCTTAACTATGGCTACACCTTC.

This clonotype has at least ten counts. The rearrangement links TRBV5-1 to TRBJ2-3; D unresolved. The length of the CDR3 is 14 residues. Looked up from germline, CDR1 is SGHRS and CDR2 is YFSETQ. The V end was cut by 2 bases, the J end by 2 bases, with 9 bases between. CDR3 in DNA: TGCGCCAGCAGCTTATTGGCTTACACAGATACGCAGTATTTT. Translated: CASSLLAYTDTQYF.

The V gene is TRBV5-1, the J gene TRBJ2-3; the D is unclear. This CDR3 is built from 15 residues. Trimming pared 4 bases from V and 0 bases from J, leaving 12 bases between. Germline CDR1 SGHRS, CDR2 YFSETQ. This CDR3 reads CASSRQESSTDTQYF. The DNA of the CDR3 is TGCGCCAGCAGCCGTCAGGAGTCTAGCACAGATACGCAGTATTTT.

This clonotype was seen many times. This chain links TRBV20-1 with TRBJ2-7, with D uncertain. The CDR3 totals 14 residues. Germline CDR1 reads DFQATT; CDR2 reads SNEGSKA (reference sequence). V gave up 6 bases and J gave up 2 bases, with 17 bases separating them. The CDR3 sequence is CSALVSLPTYEQYF. DNA of the CDR3: TGCAGTGCCCTAGTAAGTCTTCCAACCTACGAGCAGTACTTC.

This clonotype was seen many times. The rearrangement joins TRBV27 to TRBJ2-2; no definite D call. Germline CDR1 and CDR2: MNHEY and SMNVEV (reference sequence). The CDR3 contains 14 residues. V was trimmed by 3 bases and J by 1 base, leaving 6 bases between them. The CDR3 sequence: CASSFGMNTGELFF. In DNA, the CDR3 is TGTGCCAGCAGTTTTGGGATGAACACCGGGGAGCTGTTTTTT.

This clonotype was seen many times. The gene calls are TRBV28 and TRBJ2-5; the D call may be TRBD1 or TRBD2 (5 bases each). Germline V gene lookup returns CDR1 MDHEN and CDR2 SYDVKM. CDR3 length equals 15 residues. V was shortened by 2 bases and J by 2 bases, with 12 bases between the two germline ends. DNA for the CDR3: TGTGCCAGCAGTTTAGCCGGGACGCATCAAGAGACCCAGTACTTC. It codes for CASSLAGTHQETQYF.

This clonotype was seen at least ten times. This chain uses TRBV12-3 or TRBV12-4 with TRBJ2-2; no firm D call. The germline V and J ends were trimmed by 6 bases and 4 bases, with 9 bases remaining between them. CDR3 length: 13 amino acids. Here the CDR3 reads CASRPGLTGELFF. Written as DNA, the CDR3 is TGTGCCAGCAGACCCGGGCTCACCGGGGAGCTGTTTTTT.

This clonotype has a count of ten or more. This chain joins TRBV3-1 and TRBJ2-7, with D maybe TRBD1 (5 bases). Germline V gene data show CDR1 as LGHDT and CDR2 as YNNKEL (reference sequence). V dropped 0 bases and J dropped 4 bases, with 10 bases sitting between them. The CDR3 sequence is 14 residues long. The CDR3 region is CASSQDQGWYEQYF. The CDR3 region has the DNA TGTGCCAGCAGCCAAGACCAGGGTTGGTACGAGCAGTACTTC.

This clonotype occurred many times. This chain links TRBV5-1 with TRBJ2-6, with 8 positions matching TRBD1. The CDR3 covers 19 residues. Per the germline V gene, CDR1 is SGHRS and CDR2 is YFSETQ. After removal of 0 bases from V and 1 base from J, the junction contained 9 bases not matched to a gene. The CDR3 DNA reads as TGCGCCAGCAGCTTGGCCGGGACAGGCCTACCTTCTGGGGCCAACGTCCTGACTTTC. Translation gives CASSLAGTGLPSGANVLTF.

This clonotype was counted ten times or more. This rearrangement joins TRBV5-1 to TRBJ1-2; D is unresolved. In germline, CDR1 is SGHRS, CDR2 YFSETQ. The CDR3 consists of 14 residues. With 0 bases removed from V and 4 bases from J, the gap between germline ends came to 10 bases. The DNA for the CDR3 is TGCGCCAGCAGCTTGGACACCTTGAGCTATGGCTACACCTTC. As protein: CASSLDTLSYGYTF.

This clonotype was counted at least ten times. This rearrangement joins TRBV20-1 to TRBJ1-1, with 10 bases matching TRBD1. CDR3 size: 14 residues. The germline gives CDR1 DFQATT, CDR2 SNEGSKA (reference sequence). With 3 bases clipped from V and 1 base from J, the junction kept 2 bases outside the gene matches. The DNA of the CDR3 is TGCAGTGCTAGGTGGGACAGGGGGAACACTGAAGCTTTCTTT. This sequence encodes CSARWDRGNTEAFF.

This clonotype has a count of ten or more. The J gene is TRBJ1-5, the V gene TRBV7-8; the D gene is possibly TRBD1 (5 bases). Germline V gene lookup returns CDR1 SGHVS and CDR2 FQNEAQ. The CDR3 is 15 residues long. V was shortened by 5 bases and J by 2 bases, with 13 bases between the two germline ends. The CDR3 protein is CASSALGGGNQPQHF. CDR3 in DNA: TGTGCCAGCAGCGCTCTTGGGGGAGGCAATCAGCCCCAGCATTTT.

This clonotype was found many times. The chain couples TRBV5-1 to TRBJ2-2; 7 positions agree with TRBD2. Trimming removed 1 base from V and 5 bases from J; junction bases left unmatched: 8. CDR3 length: 16 residues. Germline V gene sequence: CDR1 SGHRS, CDR2 YFSETQ. CDR3 nucleotide sequence: TGCGCCAGCAGCTTGTGGCCGGGGGGAGAAACCGGGGAGCTGTTTTTT. Translated, it gives CASSLWPGGETGELFF.

This clonotype was observed many times. The V and J genes are TRBV7-8 and TRBJ2-5, with 7 positions matching TRBD2. CDR3 size: 16 residues. Germline CDR1 and CDR2: SGHVS and FQNEAQ. V dropped 5 bases and J dropped 2; count of bases not matched to a gene: 11. CDR3 coding DNA: TGTGCCAGCAGCCTAAGGAGTCTAGCGGAGCAAGAGACCCAGTACTTC. Protein: CASSLRSLAEQETQYF. Complete variable domain (other parts from reference TRBV7-8 and TRBJ2-5): GAGVSQSPRYKVAKRGQDVALRCDPISGHVSLFWYQQALGQGPEFLTYFQNEAQLDKSGLPSDRFFAERPEGSVSTLKIQRTQQEDSAVYLCASSLRSLAEQETQYFGPGTRLLVL.

The sample holds many counts of this clonotype. DNA for the CDR3: TGTGCCAGCAGCCAACAGGGGGGAACGGGACAGCCCCAGCATTTT. This translates into CASSQQGGTGQPQHF. This sequence joins TRBV9 and TRBJ1-5, with TRBD1 matching over 8 bases. The CDR3 extends over 15 amino acids. CDR1 is SGDLS and CDR2 is YYNGEE in the germline V gene. Trimming cost V 4 bases and J 7 bases; bases outside gene matches: 10.

This clonotype was detected many times. The genes are TRBV6-5 and TRBJ1-5, with D perhaps TRBD1 (5 bases). V was shortened by 4 bases and J by 0 bases, with 10 bases between the two germline ends. The CDR3 is 15 amino acids. Germline values: CDR1 MNHEY, CDR2 SVGAGI. In DNA form, the CDR3 reads TGTGCCAGCAGTTTCCCGGACATTAGCAATCAGCCCCAGCATTTT. This codes for CASSFPDISNQPQHF.

This clonotype appeared many times. This sequence joins TRBV10-1 and TRBJ2-5; no firm D call. Trimming cost V 3 bases and J 5 bases, with 7 bases left between them. Germline V gene lookup returns CDR1 WNHNN and CDR2 SYGVQD (reference sequence). There are 12 residues in the CDR3. CDR3 nucleotides: TGCGCCAGCAGTGAAGGCGGTGAGACCCAGTACTTC. Translated: CASSEGGETQYF.

At least ten counts were recorded for this clonotype. V usage is TRBV5-1 and J usage is TRBJ2-2; unclear D gene. The CDR3 covers 13 residues. Germline loops: CDR1 SGHRS, CDR2 YFSETQ. V was shortened by 4 bases and J by 6 bases, with 10 bases between the two germline ends. CDR3: CASSIVVSGELFF. The CDR3 nucleotides are TGCGCCAGCAGCATTGTCGTATCCGGGGAGCTGTTTTTT. Using reference TRBV5-1 and TRBJ2-2 for the parts outside the CDR3, the full variable domain is KAGVTQTPRYLIKTRGQQVTLSCSPISGHRSVSWYQQTPGQGLQFLFEYFSETQRNKGNFPGRFSGRQFSNSRSEMNVSTLELGDSALYLCASSIVVSGELFFGEGSRLTVL.

This clonotype was seen at least ten times. This chain joins TRBV11-2 and TRBJ1-3; no definite D call. V shed 4 bases and J shed 0 bases, with 13 bases lying between them. Germline loops: CDR1 SGHAT, CDR2 FQNNGV. CDR3 length: 16 amino acids. The DNA for the CDR3 is TGTGCCAGCAGCTGGACCCGGGGAAGCTCTGGAAACACCATATATTTT. Protein sequence: CASSWTRGSSGNTIYF.

This clonotype came up a few times. The rearrangement uses TRBV20-1 and TRBJ1-5; 8 bases are shared with TRBD1. V lost 6 bases to trimming and J lost 4 bases; unmatched junction nucleotides: 8. The CDR3 spans 14 residues. Germline assignment: CDR1 DFQATT and CDR2 SNEGSKA (reference sequence). CDR3 sequence: CSAQNRGRNQPQHF. The CDR3 bases are TGCAGTGCACAGAACAGGGGGAGGAATCAGCCCCAGCATTTT.

This clonotype has ten or more counts. This rearrangement joins TRBV5-1 to TRBJ1-1, with 7 bases identical to TRBD1. V trimming: 5 bases; J trimming: 4 bases; junction bases outside the gene matches: 11. This CDR3 region has 15 residues. CDR1 SGHRS and CDR2 YFSETQ come from the germline V gene. The DNA for the CDR3 is TGCGCCAGCAGGGAAGACAGGGATCTGGGCACTGAAGCTTTCTTT. Amino acid sequence: CASREDRDLGTEAFF.

This clonotype appeared many times. This sequence joins TRBV6-5 and TRBJ1-2; D is uncertain. V was trimmed by 6 bases and J by 14 bases, leaving 16 bases between them. Germline CDR1 reads MNHEY; CDR2 reads SVGAGI. This CDR3 comprises 11 residues. CDR3 amino acids: CASSGLEGSTF. The CDR3 DNA reads as TGTGCCAGCAGCGGGTTGGAGGGTTCGACCTTC.

This clonotype was seen many times. The CDR3 DNA sequence: TGTGCCACCAGCAGAGATGGGCCATCGCGGGGCCTAAACACCGGGGAGCTGTTTTTT. Its translation: CATSRDGPSRGLNTGELFF. The rearrangement links TRBV15 to TRBJ2-2; D possibly corresponds to TRBD2 (6 bases). The CDR3 length is 19 residues. Germline V gene sequence: CDR1 LNHNV, CDR2 YYDKDF (reference sequence). V was pared by 0 bases and J by 2 bases, with 19 bases between.

This clonotype showed up many times. The chain joins TRBV4-2 to TRBJ1-2; D remains unclear. The CDR3 loop spans 11 amino acids. Looked up from germline, CDR1 is LGHNA and CDR2 is YNFKEQ. V dropped 1 base and J dropped 8 bases, with 5 bases sitting between them. The CDR3 bases are TGTGCCAGCAGCCAAGGAGAGGGCTACACCTTC. It specifies CASSQGEGYTF.

This clonotype was counted many times. The chain uses TRBV5-1 and TRBJ2-4; TRBD1 matches at 8 bases. J lost 8 bases, V lost 1 base, and 2 bases had no gene match. The CDR3 length is 13 residues. Germline-derived CDR1 and CDR2 are SGHRS and YFSETQ. This CDR3 is CASSLQGADIQYF. For the CDR3, the DNA is TGCGCCAGCAGCTTGCAGGGGGCGGACATTCAGTACTTC.

Comment on this clonotype: Since a much larger clone is just one base distant, this may be a read error. The CDR3 coding sequence is TGTGCCAGCAGCCCACCACCCGACTGGGCTTACAATGAGCAGTTCTTC. Amino acids: CASSPPPDWAYNEQFF. The J gene is TRBJ2-1, the V gene TRBV5-5; D uncertain. The CDR3 spans 16 residues. Germline V CDR1 and CDR2: SGHKS, YYEKEE (reference sequence). Trimming cost V 4 bases and J 4 bases, with 18 bases left between them.

This clonotype was recorded many times. The chain couples TRBV5-1 to TRBJ2-1, with 11 bases matching TRBD2. The germline V gene encodes CDR1 SGHRS and CDR2 YFSETQ. This CDR3 spans 16 amino acids. Trimming removed 3 bases from V and 7 bases from J; junction bases left unmatched: 9. The CDR3 region is CASSSGPLAGGNEQFF. The CDR3 DNA reads as TGCGCCAGCAGCTCTGGACCGCTAGCGGGGGGAAATGAGCAGTTCTTC. The full variable domain, in which reference TRBV5-1 and TRBJ2-1 provide the parts outside the CDR3, is KAGVTQTPRYLIKTRGQQVTLSCSPISGHRSVSWYQQTPGQGLQFLFEYFSETQRNKGNFPGRFSGRQFSNSRSEMNVSTLELGDSALYLCASSSGPLAGGNEQFFGPGTRLTVL.

Many counts were recorded for this clonotype. The DNA for the CDR3 is TGTGCCAGCAGCTTAGTTACAGCGAACGGCTACACCTTC. Amino acids: CASSLVTANGYTF. The chain recombines TRBV7-8 with TRBJ1-2; the D is unclear. This CDR3 has 13 residues. V dropped 1 base and J dropped 8 bases, with 11 bases sitting between them. Per germline, CDR1 SGHVS and CDR2 FQNEAQ.

In this sample, this clonotype turned up many times. The gene calls are TRBV5-1 and TRBJ1-2, with D possibly being TRBD1 (6 bases). Germline V gives CDR1 SGHRS, CDR2 YFSETQ. The CDR3 is made up of 15 amino acids. Trimming left V 0 bases short and J 3 bases short, with 12 bases between. CDR3 residues: CASSLGTARDYGYTF. Written as DNA, the CDR3 is TGCGCCAGCAGCTTGGGGACAGCGAGGGACTATGGCTACACCTTC.